A single sample gave rise to the 18 T cell receptor beta chains below, sequenced in a study of T cells after yellow fever vaccination. TCRdb reprocessed the 5' RACE reads with MiXCR, giving one entry per CDR3 protein. This sample has 280,000 or so distinct CDR3 sequences; 8.7% occur once, and the top ten carry about 3%. Material: CD4+ T cells sorted from PBMCs, obtained 5 days after the yellow fever booster vaccination. These receptors were taken from a man younger than 35 who received the YFV17D yellow fever vaccine.

This clonotype turned up a few times. The chain uses TRBV5-1 and TRBJ2-7; D is possibly TRBD2 (5 bases). Germline V CDR1 and CDR2: SGHRS, YFSETQ. The CDR3 contains 14 residues. Trimming shortened V by 4 bases and J by 5 bases, and 16 bases separated the two germline ends. This chain's CDR3 is CASSARQFGDEQYF. The CDR3 coding sequence is TGCGCCAGCAGCGCACGGCAGTTCGGGGACGAGCAGTACTTC.

This chain uses TRBV12-3 or TRBV12-4 with TRBJ1-4; 7 positions match TRBD1. The CDR3 runs to 16 residues. V shed 3 bases, J shed 4 bases, and the junction held 8 bases outside the gene matches. The DNA of the CDR3 is TGTGCCAGCAGTTTTTTGACAGGGACAGATAATGAAAAACTGTTTTTT. It translates to CASSFLTGTDNEKLFF.

The chain couples TRBV6-5 to TRBJ2-7; TRBD1 might be the D (6 bases). Looked up from germline, CDR1 is MNHEY and CDR2 is SVGAGI. The CDR3 totals 13 residues. V dropped 6 bases and J dropped 3 bases, with 12 bases sitting between them. As DNA, the CDR3 is TGTGCCAGCAGCCGAACACAGGGCTACGAGCAGTACTTC. Its translation is CASSRTQGYEQYF.

This clonotype was detected only a few times. The chain is built from TRBV20-1 and TRBJ1-5, with 12 bases that match TRBD1. Looked up from germline, CDR1 is DFQATT and CDR2 is SNEGSKA (reference sequence). The CDR3 totals 20 residues. Germline trimming cut 1 base from V and 6 bases from J; bases unmatched to any gene: 19. The CDR3 sequence is CSARGTPGQGAGGSAQPQHF. CDR3 DNA sequence: TGCAGTGCTAGAGGAACTCCGGGACAGGGGGCAGGCGGTTCGGCTCAGCCCCAGCATTTT.

The V call is TRBV6-4, the J call TRBJ2-2; D is possibly TRBD1 (6 bases). Looked up from germline, CDR1 is MRHNA and CDR2 is SNTAGT. This CDR3 is built from 12 residues. Trimming cost V 6 bases and J 6 bases, with 8 bases left between them. In nucleotides, the CDR3 is TGTGCCAGCAGCCAGGGGTCCGGGGAGCTGTTTTTT. Its protein product is CASSQGSGELFF.

The table lists this clonotype with a few counts. The chain uses TRBV10-3 and TRBJ2-1; D not certain. The CDR3 totals 12 residues. V was clipped by 2 bases and J by 7 bases, with 6 bases between them. CDR1 is ENHRY and CDR2 is SYGVKD in the germline V gene. The CDR3 DNA follows: TGTGCCATCAGTGAGGGGTGGAATGAGCAGTTCTTC. Its translation is CAISEGWNEQFF.

Concerning this clonotype: Sequence at one end of the junction differs from germline and may be a read error. The gene calls are TRBV18 and TRBJ1-1; D uncertain. CDR1 and CDR2 from the germline V gene are KGHSH and LQKENI. This CDR3 is built from 11 residues. The CDR3, as DNA: TGTGCCAGCTCCTTAACGGACCATACTACTTTT. Translation gives CASSLTDHTTF.

This clonotype occurred a few times. The chain couples TRBV6-6 to TRBJ1-2; 9 bases agree with TRBD1. Germline lookup yields CDR1 MNHNY and CDR2 SVGAGI (reference sequence). After removal of 3 bases from V and 6 bases from J, the junction contained 8 bases not matched to a gene. This CDR3 region has 15 residues. The CDR3 loop reads CASSYTTGGDNGYTF. Here the CDR3 DNA reads TGTGCCAGCAGTTATACCACAGGGGGCGATAATGGCTACACCTTC.

The chain is built from TRBV11-2 and TRBJ2-3; the D is unclear. This CDR3 is built from 15 residues. Between the trimmed V and J ends, which lost 5 bases and 4 bases, there was a span of 16 bases. Germline values: CDR1 SGHAT, CDR2 FQNNGV. CDR3 sequence reads: CASSPVRPSPDTQYF. CDR3 nucleotide sequence: TGTGCCAGCAGCCCAGTGAGACCTTCCCCAGATACGCAGTATTTT.

This rearrangement joins TRBV5-1 to TRBJ1-2, with a weak D call TRBD1 (6 bases). The germline V and J ends were trimmed by 0 bases and 2 bases, with 11 bases remaining between them. This CDR3 contains 15 residues. Germline V gene sequence: CDR1 SGHRS, CDR2 YFSETQ. In DNA, the CDR3 is TGCGCCAGCAGCTTGGGGACAGAAGACAACTATGGCTACACCTTC. Amino acids: CASSLGTEDNYGYTF.

The chain is built from TRBV5-1 and TRBJ1-1, with D unclear. The CDR3 is made up of 14 amino acids. V lost 4 bases, J lost 5 bases, and 15 bases lay in between. Germline CDR1 and CDR2: SGHRS and YFSETQ. The CDR3 protein is CASSPSLTGTEAFF. The CDR3 DNA reads TGCGCCAGCAGCCCTTCCCTGACGGGGACTGAAGCTTTCTTT.

The chain employs TRBV5-6 and TRBJ2-5, with 9 nucleotides matching TRBD2. The CDR3 has 17 amino acids. Germline CDR1 and CDR2: SGHDT and YYEEEE. The junction had 14 bases not matched to a gene; V was cut back by 4 bases and J by 4 bases. CDR3 in amino acids: CASSDWLAGGKTETQYF. CDR3 DNA: TGTGCCAGCAGCGATTGGTTGGCGGGGGGGAAGACAGAGACCCAGTACTTC.

This clonotype was observed many times. CDR3 amino acids: CASRSSGGGEQFF. The CDR3 DNA is TGTGCCAGCAGAAGTTCAGGGGGCGGTGAGCAGTTCTTC. This chain connects TRBV7-3 to TRBJ2-1; 8 bases map to TRBD1. This CDR3 is built from 13 residues. V shed 6 bases, J shed 9 bases, and the junction held 7 bases outside the gene matches. CDR1 and CDR2 (germline): SGHTA, FQGTGA.

In its sample, this clonotype was seen many times. V gene TRBV7-2 combines with J gene TRBJ2-5; D not certain. The CDR3 loop spans 12 amino acids. V dropped 10 bases and J dropped 0 bases, with 9 bases sitting between them. In germline, CDR1 is SGHTA, CDR2 FQGNSA. The CDR3 loop reads CAIGSYQETQYF. The CDR3 nucleotides are TGTGCCATTGGTAGTTACCAAGAGACCCAGTACTTC.

This clonotype was recorded a few times. This rearrangement joins TRBV9 to TRBJ1-2, with D possibly TRBD1 on 6 matching bases. The germline gives CDR1 SGDLS, CDR2 YYNGEE. Trimming took 4 bases from V and 8 from J, leaving 15 bases between them. There are 13 residues in the CDR3. Here the CDR3 reads CASSPRGGGGYTF. The CDR3 DNA sequence: TGTGCCAGCAGCCCCCGAGGGGGTGGCGGCTACACCTTC.

This clonotype was seen more than once but under ten times. V gene TRBV7-9 combines with J gene TRBJ2-2; 10 nucleotides match TRBD2. The V gene end was trimmed by 8 bases and the J gene end by 6 bases; junction bases not matched to a gene: 15. The CDR3 runs 17 residues. Germline V gene sequence: CDR1 SEHNR, CDR2 FQNEAQ (reference sequence). The chain's CDR3 is CASFTTPGTSAAGELFF. The CDR3 DNA follows: TGTGCCAGCTTCACAACTCCCGGGACTAGCGCGGCCGGGGAGCTGTTTTTT.

The rearrangement uses TRBV7-3 and TRBJ2-6, with D maybe TRBD2 (5 bases). Germline V gene sequence: CDR1 SGHTA, CDR2 FQGTGA. Trimming removed 4 bases at V and 1 base at J, with 20 bases between. The CDR3 runs to 19 residues. In nucleotides, the CDR3 is TGTGCCAGCAGCTCCTACCTGGGCGGGTTCCCGTCTGGGGCCAACGTCCTGACTTTC. Amino acids: CASSSYLGGFPSGANVLTF.

The chain joins TRBV7-9 to TRBJ1-2; no firm D call. Germline V gene sequence: CDR1 SEHNR, CDR2 FQNEAQ (reference sequence). The CDR3 runs 14 residues. Trimming stripped 1 base from V and 6 bases from J, with 12 bases between. The CDR3 sequence is CASSLEVRKDGYTF. CDR3 sequence (DNA): TGTGCCAGCAGCTTAGAAGTGAGGAAGGATGGCTACACCTTC. Drawing the rest from reference TRBV7-9 and TRBJ1-2, the complete variable domain is DTGVSQNPRHKITKRGQNVTFRCDPISEHNRLYWYRQTLGQGPEFLTYFQNEAQLEKSRLLSDRFSAERPKGSFSTLEIQRTEQGDSAMYLCASSLEVRKDGYTFGSGTRLTVV.